This passage covers 8 T cell receptor beta chains from one sample sequenced in a study of blood T cell repertoires in COVID-19. Clones were read by immunoSEQ multiplex PCR, and TCRdb kept only the in-frame ones, dropping some. The sample lists 280,000 or so clones; approximately 84% were seen once. Specimen: peripheral blood. Receptors originate from a woman between 25 and 40 years old who had recovered from COVID-19.

This sequence joins TRBV5-5 and TRBJ2-3, with 10 positions matching TRBD2. The germline CDR1 and CDR2 sequences are SGHKS and YYEKEE (reference sequence). Trimming removed 2 bases from V and 15 bases from J; junction bases left unmatched: 6. This CDR3 contains 12 residues. The CDR3 is CASSLLAGFTYF. CDR3 DNA sequence: TGTGCCAGCAGCTTACTAGCGGGGTTCACTTATTTT.

The chain uses TRBV2 and TRBJ1-4; 7 bases line up with TRBD1. Germline loops: CDR1 SNHLY, CDR2 FYNNEI. J lost 7 bases, V lost 5 bases, and 13 bases had no gene match. The CDR3 runs 16 residues. CDR3 amino acids: CASSSPGGRGSEKLFF. The CDR3 region has the DNA TGTGCCAGCAGTTCCCCAGGGGGACGAGGTAGTGAAAAACTGTTTTTT.

V usage is TRBV19 and J usage is TRBJ2-5; TRBD1 is a possible D gene (6 bases). The CDR3 spans 15 residues. Trimming took 1 base from V and 2 from J, leaving 11 bases between them. Germline lookup yields CDR1 LNHDA and CDR2 SQIVND (reference sequence). The CDR3 DNA sequence: TGTGCCAGTAGTATAGCGTGGGGGCCACAAGAGACCCAGTACTTC. Translation gives CASSIAWGPQETQYF.

As to this clone: Distinct nucleotide sequences in the sample also encode this CDR3. CDR3 DNA: TGTGCCAGCAGCCAAGATCGCGATCAGCCCCAGCATTTT. The encoded protein is CASSQDRDQPQHF. J is TRBJ1-5 and V is TRBV3-1 (or the pseudogene TRBV3-2); no definite D call. Germline CDR1 reads LGHDT; CDR2 reads YNNKEL (reference sequence). The CDR3 spans 13 residues. V was cut by 0 bases and J by 5 bases, with 5 bases left in between.

The genes are TRBV25-1 and TRBJ1-5, with D unresolved. The CDR3 extends over 15 amino acids. Per the germline V gene, CDR1 is MGHDK and CDR2 is SYGVNS. Trimming took 3 bases from V and 2 from J, leaving 11 bases between them. CDR3: CASSDGVVGNQPQHF. For the CDR3, the DNA is TGTGCCAGCAGTGACGGGGTCGTAGGCAATCAGCCCCAGCATTTT.

The rearrangement joins TRBV7-2 to TRBJ2-5; the D is unclear. There are 13 residues in the CDR3. Germline V gene lookup returns CDR1 SGHTA and CDR2 FQGNSA. Trimming took 5 bases from V and 5 from J, leaving 12 bases between them. DNA for the CDR3: TGTGCCAGCAGCCCTCTAGGTAGCGAGACCCAGTACTTC. It is translated as CASSPLGSETQYF.

CDR3 nucleotide sequence: TGTGCCAGCAGCCCCCGGACAGCCTACGAGCAGTACTTC. The encoded protein is CASSPRTAYEQYF. The chain couples TRBV7-9 to TRBJ2-7; D is perhaps TRBD1 (6 bases). Germline V gives CDR1 SEHNR, CDR2 FQNEAQ (reference sequence). The CDR3 is made up of 13 amino acids. Trimming left V 5 bases short and J 2 bases short, with 10 bases between.

The chain combines TRBV19 with TRBJ2-1; a weak D match, TRBD2 (7 bases). V lost 4 bases, J lost 5 bases, and 15 bases lay in between. CDR3 length: 15 residues. Germline CDR1 reads LNHDA; CDR2 reads SQIVND (reference sequence). Here the CDR3 reads CASSKVGGRNNEQFF. The CDR3 bases are TGTGCCAGTAGTAAGGTCGGGGGGCGAAACAATGAGCAGTTCTTC.